A single T cell receptor (beta chain) is shown here with its context. The sample comes from a study of shared clonotypes between healthy human individuals. CDR1 MNHEY and CDR2 SMNVEV come from the germline V gene (reference sequence). The CDR3 is 13 amino acids. V was pared by 5 bases and J by 5 bases, with 12 bases between. TCRdb's copy holds only in-frame clones and misses some; the assay was immunoSEQ multiplex PCR. The sample has 400,000 to 600,000 clones, more than 95% seen once. The clonotype comes from a woman aged 25 to 39 in good health. Material for sequencing was naive CD4+ T cells sorted from blood. Indicated subset: CD45RA+ positively selected. V and J are TRBV27 and TRBJ2-5, with a tentative D call TRBD2 (5 bases). The DNA for the CDR3 is TGTGCCAGCAGTGCCCGGACGGGGGAGACCCAGTACTTC. Protein product: CASSARTGETQYF.